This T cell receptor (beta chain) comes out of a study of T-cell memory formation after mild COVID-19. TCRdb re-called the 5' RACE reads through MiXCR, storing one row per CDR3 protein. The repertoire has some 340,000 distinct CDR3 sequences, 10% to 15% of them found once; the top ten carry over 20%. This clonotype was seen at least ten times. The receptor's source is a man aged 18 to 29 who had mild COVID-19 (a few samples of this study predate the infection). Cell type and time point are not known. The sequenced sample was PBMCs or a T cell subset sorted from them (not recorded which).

CDR3 DNA: TGTGCCAGCAGTTTCCCCGGGCGAGAGCAGTTCTTC. It is translated as CASSFPGREQFF. The chain combines TRBV12-3 or TRBV12-4 with TRBJ2-1; D is unclear. Trimming cost V 3 bases and J 10 bases, with 10 bases left between them. The CDR3 has 12 amino acids.